This entry lists 20 T cell receptor beta chains sequenced from one sample in a study of blood T cell repertoires in COVID-19. This table comes from immunoSEQ multiplex PCR, and its TCRdb copy is limited to in-frame clones, with some not included. The data hold 100,000 or so clones, with roughly 92% observed a single time. Material for sequencing was peripheral blood. Every receptor here comes from a man aged 65 to 79 with acute or convalescent COVID-19.

The CDR3 nucleotides read TGTGCCAGCAGCTTAAAGACTAGATTTCCAGATACGCAGTATTTT. It translates to CASSLKTRFPDTQYF. The chain uses TRBV5-4 and TRBJ2-3; maybe TRBD2 (6 bases). The CDR3 has 15 amino acids. The germline gives CDR1 SGHNT, CDR2 YYREEE (reference sequence). Between the trimmed V and J ends, which lost 2 bases and 4 bases, there was a span of 14 bases.

CDR3 nucleotide sequence: TGTGCCAGCACCCGGACAGGGAGGTATGAAAAACTGTTTTTT. Encoded protein: CASTRTGRYEKLFF. The gene calls are TRBV2 and TRBJ1-4; 8 nucleotides align to TRBD1. The length of the CDR3 is 14 residues. With 7 bases clipped from V and 6 bases from J, the junction kept 7 bases outside the gene matches. Per germline, CDR1 SNHLY and CDR2 FYNNEI.

This chain uses TRBV11-2 with TRBJ2-1; 9 bases fit TRBD2. The CDR3 contains 15 residues. J lost 2 bases, V lost 1 base, and 0 bases had no gene match. Per germline, CDR1 SGHAT and CDR2 FQNNGV. For the CDR3, the DNA is TGTGCCAGCAGCTTAGGACTAGCGGCCTACAATGAGCAGTTCTTC. This translates into CASSLGLAAYNEQFF.

The chain joins TRBV27 to TRBJ2-7; the match to TRBD2 covers 7 bases. From germline, CDR1 is MNHEY and CDR2 SMNVEV (reference sequence). With V trimmed by 3 bases and J by 3 bases, 2 bases remained unmatched. This CDR3 is built from 13 residues. CDR3 protein: CASSFASGYEQYF. The CDR3, as DNA: TGTGCCAGCAGTTTTGCTAGCGGCTACGAGCAGTACTTC.

This sequence joins TRBV7-8 and TRBJ1-1; D is uncertain. The germline CDR1 and CDR2 sequences are SGHVS and FQNEAQ. This CDR3 contains 12 residues. V was clipped by 5 bases and J by 4 bases, with 8 bases between them. The CDR3 here is CASSGSSTEAFF. In DNA, the CDR3 is TGTGCCAGCAGCGGTTCTAGCACTGAAGCTTTCTTT.

V is TRBV6-2 or TRBV6-3 and J is TRBJ2-1; tentatively, D is TRBD2 (7 bases). The V end was cut by 2 bases, the J end by 6 bases, with 14 bases between. CDR3 size: 15 residues. Germline CDR1 reads MNHEY; CDR2 reads SVGEGT. This chain's CDR3 is CASSYVTRGGNEQFF. The CDR3 DNA sequence: TGTGCCAGCAGTTACGTAACTAGGGGGGGCAATGAGCAGTTCTTC.

The chain has TRBV6-5 and TRBJ1-5; TRBD1 matches at 10 bases. The CDR3 is made up of 14 amino acids. Germline trimming cut 6 bases from V and 6 bases from J; bases unmatched to any gene: 5. The germline V gene has CDR1 MNHEY and CDR2 SVGAGI. The CDR3 coding sequence is TGTGCCAGCAGGGAGACAGGGGGCGGTCAGCCCCAGCATTTT. Translating gives CASRETGGGQPQHF.

The chain employs TRBV6-5 and TRBJ1-2; D is unclear. V dropped 2 bases and J dropped 8 bases, with 9 bases sitting between them. Germline values: CDR1 MNHEY, CDR2 SVGAGI. This CDR3 comprises 12 residues. DNA of the CDR3: TGTGCCAGCAGTTACGGAGGGCTCGGCTACACCTTC. This translates into CASSYGGLGYTF.

The chain recombines TRBV7-9 with TRBJ2-5, with no clear D. V lost 2 bases and J lost 0, with 4 bases in between. Germline V gene data show CDR1 as SEHNR and CDR2 as FQNEAQ (reference sequence). This CDR3 spans 13 amino acids. The CDR3 region is CASSLQYQETQYF. CDR3 sequence (DNA): TGTGCCAGCAGCTTACAGTACCAAGAGACCCAGTACTTC.

This sequence joins TRBV30 and TRBJ1-5; possible D gene TRBD1, 5 bases. V was cut by 2 bases and J by 2 bases, with 19 bases left in between. The CDR3 contains 17 residues. Germline loops: CDR1 GTSNPN, CDR2 SVGIG (reference sequence). The CDR3 spells CAWSRRAPYTGNQPQHF. The CDR3 region has the DNA TGTGCCTGGAGTCGCAGGGCTCCCTATACGGGCAATCAGCCCCAGCATTTT.

J is TRBJ1-1 and V is TRBV6-2 or TRBV6-3; 7 nucleotides line up with TRBD1. CDR1 is MNHEY, CDR2 SVGEGT, per germline. The CDR3 has 13 residues. Losses at the gene ends were 2 bases for V and 5 bases for J; bases not matched to a gene: 2. The CDR3, as DNA: TGTGCCAGCAGTTACGGGACAGAAACTGAAGCTTTCTTT. Protein: CASSYGTETEAFF.

With respect to this clone: One end of the junction fails to match germline, which may point to a read error. The chain is built from TRBV27 and TRBJ2-1, with TRBD2 matching 9 bases. In germline, CDR1 is MNHEY, CDR2 SMNVEV (reference sequence). The CDR3 loop spans 17 amino acids. The CDR3 coding sequence is TGTGCCAGCAGTTTATCGACGGGCGGGAGGGCCTATAATGAGCAGTTCTTC. Translating it yields CASSLSTGGRAYNEQFF.

The chain recombines TRBV6-5 with TRBJ2-7; 8 bases are a match to TRBD1. V dropped 5 bases and J dropped 2; count of bases not matched to a gene: 5. The CDR3 consists of 14 residues. Germline CDR1 reads MNHEY; CDR2 reads SVGAGI. This CDR3 is CASSPDRDAYEQYF. CDR3 sequence (DNA): TGTGCCAGCAGTCCGGACAGGGACGCCTACGAGCAGTACTTC.

The V and J genes are TRBV4-3 and TRBJ1-2, with no clear D. This CDR3 is built from 15 residues. CDR1 and CDR2 from the germline V gene are LGHNA and YSLEER. The V end lost 1 base, the J end lost 5 bases, and 14 bases lay between the germline ends. Here the CDR3 DNA reads TGCGCCAGCAGCCAAGGTCTGGAAGGAGGGTATGGCTACACCTTC. This translates into CASSQGLEGGYGYTF.

The chain carries TRBV30 and TRBJ1-5; D is unclear. Trimming took 3 bases from V and 6 from J, leaving 18 bases between them. The CDR3 extends over 15 amino acids. Germline CDR1 reads GTSNPN; CDR2 reads SVGIG (reference sequence). The CDR3 sequence: CAWSTKGAGGQPQHF. DNA for the CDR3: TGTGCCTGGAGCACGAAGGGAGCAGGCGGTCAGCCCCAGCATTTT.

The chain couples TRBV21-1 to TRBJ1-6; whether TRBD1, the table's D call, matches the DNA was not checked. TRBV21-1 corresponds to a pseudogene. The CDR3 length is 17 residues. CDR3 nucleotide sequence: TGTGCCAGCAGAGATAGGGGGCATCGTTCCTATAATTCACCCCTCCACTTT. It yields the protein CASRDRGHRSYNSPLHF.

The V and J genes are TRBV5-4 and TRBJ1-1; D gene uncertain. Trimming cost V 4 bases and J 1 base, with 11 bases left between them. The CDR3 sequence is 14 residues long. The germline V gene has CDR1 SGHNT and CDR2 YYREEE (reference sequence). CDR3 loop: CASSPVGANTEAFF. The CDR3 DNA reads TGTGCCAGCAGCCCCGTGGGAGCGAACACTGAAGCTTTCTTT.

The chain links TRBV20-1 to TRBJ2-1, with D possibly TRBD1 on 5 matching bases. This CDR3 is 14 amino acids long. V was pared by 3 bases and J by 8 bases, with 17 bases between. CDR1 and CDR2 (germline): DFQATT, SNEGSKA (reference sequence). CDR3 amino acids: CSASRGTGRDEQFF. The CDR3 region has the DNA TGCAGTGCTAGTAGGGGAACAGGTCGGGATGAGCAGTTCTTC.

The chain joins TRBV7-2 to TRBJ2-7, with 8 bases fitting TRBD1. Unmatched junction bases numbered 9, after V lost 1 base and J lost 7 bases. Germline lookup yields CDR1 SGHTA and CDR2 FQGNSA. CDR3 size: 15 residues. In DNA form, the CDR3 reads TGTGCCAGCAGCTTAGAGTTCGGGACAGGCGGGGAGCAGTACTTC. It translates to CASSLEFGTGGEQYF.

The gene calls are TRBV21-1 and TRBJ2-7; the table's D call TRBD2 went unverified against the DNA. TRBV21-1 is tagged as a pseudogene. The CDR3 is made up of 17 amino acids. The chain's CDR3 is CASSKVATSGFFYEQYF. Written as DNA, the CDR3 is TGTGCCAGCAGCAAAGTTGCAACTAGCGGATTTTTCTACGAGCAGTACTTC.